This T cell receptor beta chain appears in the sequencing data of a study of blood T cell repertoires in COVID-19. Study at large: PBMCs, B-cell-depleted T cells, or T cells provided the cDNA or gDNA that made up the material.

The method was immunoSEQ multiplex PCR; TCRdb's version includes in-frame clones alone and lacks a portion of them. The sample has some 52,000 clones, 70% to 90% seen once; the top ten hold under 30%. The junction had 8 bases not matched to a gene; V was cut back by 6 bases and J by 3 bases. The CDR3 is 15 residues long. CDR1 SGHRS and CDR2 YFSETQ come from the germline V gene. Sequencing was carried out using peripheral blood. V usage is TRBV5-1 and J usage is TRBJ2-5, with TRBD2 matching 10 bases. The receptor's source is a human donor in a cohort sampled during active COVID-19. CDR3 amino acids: CASILSGRAEETQYF. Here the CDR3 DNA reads TGCGCCAGCATCCTAAGCGGGAGGGCCGAAGAGACCCAGTACTTC.